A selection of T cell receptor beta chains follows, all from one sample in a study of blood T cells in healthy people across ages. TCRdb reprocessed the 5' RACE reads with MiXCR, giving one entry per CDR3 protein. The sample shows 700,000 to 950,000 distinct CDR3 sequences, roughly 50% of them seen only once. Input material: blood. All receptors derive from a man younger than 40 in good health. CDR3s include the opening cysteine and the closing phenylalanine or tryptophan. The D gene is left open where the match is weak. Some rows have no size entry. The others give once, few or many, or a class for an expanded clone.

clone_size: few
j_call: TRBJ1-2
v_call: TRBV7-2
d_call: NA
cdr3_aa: CASSFGSSRSYTF
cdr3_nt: TGTGCCAGCAGCTTTGGATCCTCTAGGAGCTACACCTTC

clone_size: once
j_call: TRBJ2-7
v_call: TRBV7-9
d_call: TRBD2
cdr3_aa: CASSSTSGVDYEQYF
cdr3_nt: TGTGCCAGCAGCTCCACTAGCGGGGTTGACTACGAGCAGTACTTC

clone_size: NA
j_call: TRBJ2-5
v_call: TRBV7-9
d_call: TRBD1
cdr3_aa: CASQSGTAQETQYF
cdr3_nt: TGTGCCAGTCAATCCGGGACAGCGCAAGAGACCCAGTACTTC

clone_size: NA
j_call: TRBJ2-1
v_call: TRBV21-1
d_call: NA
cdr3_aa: CASSKVRGLPPRSYNEQFF
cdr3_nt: TGTGCCAGCAGCAAAGTACGAGGCCTACCCCCCCGGTCTTACAATGAGCAGTTCTTC

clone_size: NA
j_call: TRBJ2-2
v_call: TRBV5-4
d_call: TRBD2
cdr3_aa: CASSLKRELGNGELFF
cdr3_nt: TGTGCCAGCAGCTTGAAGCGGGAGCTGGGGAACGGGGAGCTGTTTTTT

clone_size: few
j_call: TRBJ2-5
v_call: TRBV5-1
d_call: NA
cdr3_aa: CASSSHIGPTSQETQYF
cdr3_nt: TGCGCCAGCAGCTCTCACATAGGGCCGACCTCACAAGAGACCCAGTACTTC

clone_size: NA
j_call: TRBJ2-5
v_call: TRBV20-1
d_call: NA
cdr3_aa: CSPKTGQETQYF
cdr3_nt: TGCAGTCCGAAAACAGGGCAAGAGACCCAGTACTTC

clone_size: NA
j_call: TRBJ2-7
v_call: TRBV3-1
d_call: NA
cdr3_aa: CASSSRGRAGNEQYF
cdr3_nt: TGTGCCAGCAGCAGTCGTGGAAGGGCGGGGAACGAGCAGTACTTC

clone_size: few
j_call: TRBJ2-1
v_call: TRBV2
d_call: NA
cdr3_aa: CACRRGVSYNEQFF
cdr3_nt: TGTGCCTGCCGTAGGGGGGTATCCTACAATGAGCAGTTCTTC

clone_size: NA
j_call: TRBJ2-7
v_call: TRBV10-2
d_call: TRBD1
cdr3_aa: CASRMDRKYEQYF
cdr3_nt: TGCGCCAGCAGGATGGACAGGAAATACGAGCAGTACTTC

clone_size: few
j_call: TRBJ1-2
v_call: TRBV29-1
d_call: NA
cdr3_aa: CSSHQGLGGYTF
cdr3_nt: TGCAGCTCCCACCAGGGACTGGGGGGCTACACCTTC

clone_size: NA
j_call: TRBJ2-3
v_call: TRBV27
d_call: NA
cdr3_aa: CANRGALSTDTQYF
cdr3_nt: TGTGCCAACAGAGGGGCATTGAGCACAGATACGCAGTATTTT

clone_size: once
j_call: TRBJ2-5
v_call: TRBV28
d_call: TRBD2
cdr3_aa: CASSFLTSGIINEQYF
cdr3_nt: TGTGCCAGCAGTTTCCTGACTAGCGGGATTATTAATGAGCAGTACTTC

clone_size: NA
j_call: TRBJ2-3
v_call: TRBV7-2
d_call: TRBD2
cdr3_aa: CASSRLGGSIDTQYF
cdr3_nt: TGTGCCAGCAGCCGATTGGGCGGGAGCATAGATACGCAGTATTTT

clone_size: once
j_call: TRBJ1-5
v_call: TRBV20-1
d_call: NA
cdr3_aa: CSARGLDSNQPQHF
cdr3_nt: TGCAGTGCTAGAGGTCTCGACAGCAATCAGCCCCAGCATTTT

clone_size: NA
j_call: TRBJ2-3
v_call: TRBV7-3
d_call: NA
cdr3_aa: CASTQGGAADTQYF
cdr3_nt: TGTGCCAGCACCCAAGGGGGGGCGGCAGATACGCAGTATTTT

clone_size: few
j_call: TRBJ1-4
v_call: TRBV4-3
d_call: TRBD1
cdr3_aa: CASSQDLTGVYEKLFF
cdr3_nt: TGCGCCAGCAGCCAAGATCTGACAGGGGTGTATGAAAAACTGTTTTTT

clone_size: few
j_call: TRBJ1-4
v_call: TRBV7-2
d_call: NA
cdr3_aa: CASSVDRVNEKLFF
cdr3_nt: TGTGCCAGCAGCGTCGACAGAGTTAATGAAAAACTGTTTTTT

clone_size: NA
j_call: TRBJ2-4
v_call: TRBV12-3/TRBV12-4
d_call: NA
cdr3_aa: CASSWSSAGGLAKNIQYF
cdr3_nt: TGTGCCAGCAGTTGGTCTTCAGCCGGTGGATTAGCCAAAAACATTCAGTACTTC

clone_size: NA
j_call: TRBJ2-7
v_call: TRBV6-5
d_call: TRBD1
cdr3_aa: CASAPDRGFAEQYF
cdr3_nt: TGTGCCAGCGCCCCTGACAGGGGGTTTGCCGAGCAGTACTTC

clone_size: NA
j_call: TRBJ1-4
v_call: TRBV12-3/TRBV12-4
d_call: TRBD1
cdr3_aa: CASSVRGHLEKLFF
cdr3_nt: TGTGCCAGCAGTGTCAGGGGGCATCTTGAAAAACTGTTTTTT

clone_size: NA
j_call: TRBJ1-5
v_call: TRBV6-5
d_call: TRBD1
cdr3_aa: CASRRQGIGSNQPQHF
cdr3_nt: TGTGCCAGCAGGCGACAGGGAATCGGTAGCAATCAGCCCCAGCATTTT

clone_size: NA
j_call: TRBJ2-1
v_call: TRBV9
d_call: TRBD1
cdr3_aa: CASSGGDRVNEQFF
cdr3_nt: TGTGCCAGCAGCGGAGGGGACAGGGTGAATGAGCAGTTCTTC

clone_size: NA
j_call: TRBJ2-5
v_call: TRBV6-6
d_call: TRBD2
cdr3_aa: CASSYSPSGDQETQYF
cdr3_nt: TGTGCCAGCAGTTACTCCCCTAGCGGGGACCAAGAGACCCAGTACTTC

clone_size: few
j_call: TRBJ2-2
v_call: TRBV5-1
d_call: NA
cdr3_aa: CASSLGVYGELFF
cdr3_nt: TGCGCCAGCAGCTTGGGTGTATACGGGGAGCTGTTTTTT

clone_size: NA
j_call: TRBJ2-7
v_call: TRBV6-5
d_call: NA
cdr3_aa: CASAEGTLSYEQYF
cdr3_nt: TGTGCCAGCGCAGAGGGAACCCTCTCCTACGAGCAGTACTTC

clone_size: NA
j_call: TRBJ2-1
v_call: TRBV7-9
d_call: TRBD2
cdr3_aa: CASSATSGSTHEQFF
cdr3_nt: TGTGCCAGCAGCGCGACTAGCGGGAGTACCCATGAGCAGTTCTTC

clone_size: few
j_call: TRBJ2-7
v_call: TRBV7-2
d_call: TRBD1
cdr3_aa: CASSLATSGTGHYEQYF
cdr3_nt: TGTGCCAGCAGCTTAGCCACCTCCGGGACAGGGCACTACGAGCAGTACTTC

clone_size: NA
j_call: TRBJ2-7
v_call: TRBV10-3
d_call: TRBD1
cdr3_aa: CAVATDRSYEQYF
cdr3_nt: TGTGCCGTTGCGACGGACAGGTCCTACGAGCAGTACTTC

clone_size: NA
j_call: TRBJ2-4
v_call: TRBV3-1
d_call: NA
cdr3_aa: CASSPSLANIQYF
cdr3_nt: TGTGCCAGCAGCCCATCCCTCGCGAACATTCAGTACTTC

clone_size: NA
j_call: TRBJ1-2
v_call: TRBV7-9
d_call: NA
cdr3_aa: CASSSQTYYGYTF
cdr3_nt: TGTGCCAGCAGCTCCCAGACATACTATGGCTACACCTTC

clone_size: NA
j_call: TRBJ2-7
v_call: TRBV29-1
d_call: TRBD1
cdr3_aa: CSVEFRDSDYLKQQYF
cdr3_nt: TGCAGCGTTGAATTTCGGGACAGCGATTATCTTAAACAGCAGTACTTC

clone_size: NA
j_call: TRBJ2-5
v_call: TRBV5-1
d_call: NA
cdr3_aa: CASSPQRTDQETQYF
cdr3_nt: TGCGCCAGCAGCCCCCAGAGGACGGATCAAGAGACCCAGTACTTC

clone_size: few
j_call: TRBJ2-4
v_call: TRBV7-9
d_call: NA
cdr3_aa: CASSLDIAKNIQYF
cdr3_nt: TGTGCCAGCAGCTTAGATATAGCCAAAAACATTCAGTACTTC

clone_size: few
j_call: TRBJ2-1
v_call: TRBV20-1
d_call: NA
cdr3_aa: CSALAAGRFSYNEQFF
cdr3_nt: TGCAGTGCTCTGGCGGCGGGTCGATTCTCCTACAATGAGCAGTTCTTC

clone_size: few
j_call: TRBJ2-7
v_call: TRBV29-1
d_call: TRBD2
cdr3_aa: CSVTGTSGSGSYEQYF
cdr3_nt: TGCAGCGTTACCGGGACTAGCGGGAGTGGGTCCTACGAGCAGTACTTC

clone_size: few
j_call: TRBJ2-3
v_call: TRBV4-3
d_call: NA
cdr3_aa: CASSQDFVSGDYTQYF
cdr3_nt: TGCGCCAGCAGCCAAGATTTCGTGTCGGGGGACTATACGCAGTATTTT

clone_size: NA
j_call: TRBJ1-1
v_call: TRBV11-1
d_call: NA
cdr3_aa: CASSFNRQAFF
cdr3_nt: TGTGCCAGCAGCTTTAACAGGCAAGCTTTCTTT

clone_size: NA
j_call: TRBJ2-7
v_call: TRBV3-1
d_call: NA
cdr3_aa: CASSPYPPEQYF
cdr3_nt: TGTGCCAGCAGCCCCTATCCCCCCGAGCAGTACTTC

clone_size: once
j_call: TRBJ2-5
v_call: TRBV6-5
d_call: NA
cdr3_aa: CASSPFGVGEETQYF
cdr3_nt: TGTGCCAGCAGTCCCTTTGGCGTCGGAGAAGAGACCCAGTACTTC

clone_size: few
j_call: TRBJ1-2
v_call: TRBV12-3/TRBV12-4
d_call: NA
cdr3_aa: CASSQTGFGFYGYTF
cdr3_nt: TGTGCCAGCAGCCAGACAGGATTTGGGTTCTATGGCTACACCTTC

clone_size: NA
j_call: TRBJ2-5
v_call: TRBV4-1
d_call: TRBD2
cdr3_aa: CASSQDRSGGETQYF
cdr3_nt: TGCGCCAGCAGCCAAGATCGTAGCGGGGGAGAGACCCAGTACTTC

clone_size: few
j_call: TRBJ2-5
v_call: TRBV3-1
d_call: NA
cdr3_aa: CASSLARDHPAETQYF
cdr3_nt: TGTGCCAGCAGCTTGGCGCGGGACCATCCGGCGGAGACCCAGTACTTC

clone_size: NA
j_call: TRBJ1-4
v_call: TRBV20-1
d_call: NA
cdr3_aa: CSARDAGGGGEKLFF
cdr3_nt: TGCAGTGCTAGAGATGCGGGGGGTGGGGGAGAAAAACTGTTTTTT